The sequence of this TCR beta chain was determined in a study of T-cell memory formation after mild COVID-19 (dated by TCRdb to the early 2020s). In the study overall: TCR sequence clusters from the two donors were largely donor specific. The cohort was made up of two young adult volunteers, one female and one male, who were previously healthy. In a couple of donors, T-cell clones that expanded and contracted after mild COVID-19 were tracked by sequencing TCRalpha and TCRbeta repertoires over time.

For CDR1 and CDR2, the germline V gene lists SGHRS and YFSETQ. V ends up 3 bases short and J 4 bases short, with an unmatched junction base count of 5. Its CDR3 holds 15 amino acids, cysteine through phenylalanine. Of the read, only the CDR3 DNA is kept; its 45 bases are in frame from base 1. This clonotype showed up just a few times. What this receptor recognizes is not known. The record has no base qualities; no much larger clone is one base away. Ficoll-Paque density gradient centrifugation was the method used to isolate PBMCs. Sequencing relied on an Illumina NovaSeq 6000. TCRalpha and TCRbeta cDNA libraries were constructed by 5'RACE with constant-segment primers, with sample barcodes and unique molecular identifiers being introduced. Trizol reagent was used to extract RNA from every sample. Amplification of the libraries took two PCR steps, and the second step added a second sample barcode plus Illumina TruSeq adapters. Sequencing of libraries was performed on an Illumina NovaSeq with 2 x 150 bp paired-end reads. In the source study's methods: Demultiplexing of reads and collapsing into UMI-guided consensus sequences were performed with migec v1.2.7. Using mixcr v2.1.11, the UMI consensuses were aligned to TRA and TRB V and J templates and assembled into clonotypes. A clonotype was counted as expanded or contracted only when both edgeR and NoisET called the clonotype significant, with the noise models trained on biological replicates. For edgeR calls, a false discovery rate-adjusted p below 0.01 and a log2 fold-change threshold of 1 were applied. As an exploratory analysis of dynamics, PCA with hierarchical clustering was applied to max-normalized trajectories of the 1000 most abundant clonotypes. The CD4 or CD8 phenotype of responding clones was assigned using the separately sequenced CD4+ and CD8+ repertoires. Clones were called with MiXCR by TCRdb after fastp trimmed the public reads at Q25, and only in-frame beta chains were retained. Rows are unified per CDR3 protein, each entry keeping the most common DNA and genes. The V and J calls shown here were made by TCRdb, not taken from the authors' results. This sample is represented by over 400,000 distinct CDR3 sequences; around a quarter of them were singletons. The biggest ten clones account for over 10% of the sample.

General conclusions and limits of the study: Whether the second-wave clones peaking on day 37 were SARS-CoV-2 specific was not confirmed. The detection of some responding clones in pre-infection memory suggests that pre-existing cross-reactive memory T cells joined the SARS-CoV-2 response. Only a couple of mild cases were covered in the study, and larger cohorts including severe cases with pre-infection samples were considered necessary. Contracting CD4+ clones were found mainly in CM and EM memory subsets, while CD8+ clones were enriched in EMRA. From day 15 to 85, contracting clones showed balanced CD4/CD8 phenotypes, whereas a second wave of clones that expanded from day 15 to 37 leaned towards CD4+.

The clonotype was recovered from an adult woman who had mild COVID-19 (a few samples of this study predate the infection). The sample titles of this study are shuffled in the database, so cell type and time point are left out; the donor was told from shared clones. The chain is encoded by TRBV5-1 joined to TRBJ2-3, with 10 middle bases fitting TRBD1. Sequencing was carried out using PBMCs or a T cell subset sorted from them (not recorded which). The nucleotides read TGCGCCAGCAGCTCCCCGGGACAGGGGTCAGATACGCAGTATTTT. Its protein reads: CASSSPGQGSDTQYF.